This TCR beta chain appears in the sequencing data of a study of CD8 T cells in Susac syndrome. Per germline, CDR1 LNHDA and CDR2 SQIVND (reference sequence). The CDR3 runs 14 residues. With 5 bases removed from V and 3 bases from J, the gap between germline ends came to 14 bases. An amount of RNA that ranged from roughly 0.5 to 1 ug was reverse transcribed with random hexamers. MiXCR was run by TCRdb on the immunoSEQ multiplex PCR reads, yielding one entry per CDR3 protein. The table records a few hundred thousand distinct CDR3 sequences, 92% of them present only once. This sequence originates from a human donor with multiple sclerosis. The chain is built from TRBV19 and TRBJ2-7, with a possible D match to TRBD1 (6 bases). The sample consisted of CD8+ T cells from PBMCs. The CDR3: CASSPHPTGYEQYF. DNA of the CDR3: TGTGCCAGTAGTCCCCATCCGACAGGCTACGAGCAGTACTTC. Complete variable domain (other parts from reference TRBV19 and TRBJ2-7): DGGITQSPKYLFRKEGQNVTLSCEQNLNHDAMYWYRQDPGQGLRLIYYSQIVNDFQKGDIAEGYSVSREKKESFPLTVTSAQKNPTAFYLCASSPHPTGYEQYFGPGTRLTVT.